The rows below give T cell receptor beta chains drawn from one sample of a study of a mutant IDH1 vaccine in newly diagnosed glioma. Profiled with immunoSEQ multiplex PCR; TCRdb holds only in-frame clones, not every one. The sample yields 35,000 or so clones, roughly four fifths seen once. Their specific antigens are unknown. The sample here was PBMCs, taken from a glioma patient whose treatment included an IDH1 peptide vaccine. Receptors were obtained from a man aged 25-40 years with glioma. CDR3s include the opening cysteine and the closing phenylalanine or tryptophan. D genes are given only for firm matches. Clone size is not always given. Where it is, it says once, few, many or a class for expanded clones.

size,J,length,D,V,CDR3,DNA
.,TRBJ1-5,17,TRBD1,TRBV28,CASKPANPGTGGRPQHF,TGTGCCAGCAAACCAGCAAACCCGGGTACAGGGGGTCGGCCCCAGCATTTT
.,TRBJ2-7,15,TRBD1,TRBV4-1,CASSQVTGNSYEQYF,TGCGCCAGCAGCCAGGTGACAGGGAACTCCTACGAGCAGTACTTC
.,TRBJ1-3,17,.,TRBV30,CAWSSNRALGSGNTIYF,TGTGCCTGGAGTTCGAACAGGGCCCTCGGCTCTGGAAACACCATATATTTT
few,TRBJ1-1,13,TRBD1,TRBV4-1,CASSQPGGTEAFF,TGCGCCAGCAGCCAACCAGGGGGGACTGAAGCTTTCTTT
.,TRBJ1-1,13,.,TRBV10-3,CAITSRGKTEAFF,TGTGCCATCACCTCGAGGGGTAAGACTGAAGCTTTCTTT
.,TRBJ1-1,13,.,TRBV5-1,CASSLGGNTEAFF,TGCGCCAGCAGCTTGGGCGGGAACACTGAAGCTTTCTTT
.,TRBJ1-5,15,.,TRBV6-5,CASSYSRQSNQPQHF,TGTGCCAGCAGTTACTCGAGACAGAGCAATCAGCCCCAGCATTTT
.,TRBJ2-2,16,TRBD2,TRBV4-1,CASSTGGLARTGELFF,TGCGCCAGCAGTACGGGCGGACTAGCGCGCACCGGGGAGCTGTTTTTT
.,TRBJ2-1,15,TRBD2,TRBV5-1,CASSRTSGRGNEQFF,TGCGCCAGCAGCCGGACTAGCGGGAGGGGCAATGAGCAGTTCTTC
.,TRBJ1-3,15,.,TRBV4-3,CASSQSREAGNTIYF,TGCGCCAGCAGCCAGAGCAGGGAGGCTGGAAACACCATATATTTT
.,TRBJ1-5,15,.,TRBV19,CASSSDSHYNQPQHF,TGTGCCAGTAGTTCAGACAGCCATTACAATCAGCCCCAGCATTTT
.,TRBJ2-7,13,.,TRBV19,CASSPGISYEQYF,TGTGCCAGTAGCCCCGGGATCTCCTACGAGCAGTACTTC
.,TRBJ2-7,15,.,TRBV30,CAWSVGTLLNYEQYF,TGTGCCTGGAGTGTAGGAACCCTACTGAACTACGAGCAGTACTTC
.,TRBJ1-6,14,TRBD1,TRBV7-6,CASSQGQGHSPLHF,TGTGCCAGCAGCCAGGGACAGGGACACTCACCCCTCCACTTT
.,TRBJ1-1,13,.,TRBV29-1,CSVEKFMNTEAFF,TGCAGCGTTGAAAAGTTCATGAACACTGAAGCTTTCTTT
.,TRBJ1-2,13,.,TRBV5-1,CASSETGSYGYTF,TGCGCCAGCAGCGAAACAGGGAGCTATGGCTACACCTTC
.,TRBJ2-7,13,TRBD1,TRBV2,CASGQEPSYEQYF,TGTGCCAGCGGACAGGAACCGTCCTACGAGCAGTACTTC
.,TRBJ1-1,12,.,TRBV2,CASSRDPTGAFF,TGTGCCAGCAGTAGGGACCCCACTGGAGCTTTCTTT
.,TRBJ2-7,12,TRBD1,TRBV28,CASKTTGGEQYF,TGTGCCAGCAAGACAACAGGGGGCGAGCAGTACTTC
.,TRBJ1-2,15,.,TRBV19,CASSIGTGWGYGYTF,TGTGCCAGTAGTATAGGAACAGGGTGGGGCTATGGCTACACCTTC
.,TRBJ1-3,17,.,TRBV7-2,CASSLATGGAFGNTIYF,TGTGCCAGCAGCTTAGCGACGGGGGGCGCATTTGGAAACACCATATATTTT
.,TRBJ2-7,14,.,TRBV10-3,CAISEESEPYEQYF,TGTGCCATCAGTGAGGAGTCCGAACCCTACGAGCAGTACTTC
.,TRBJ1-4,14,.,TRBV2,CASSGTSSHEKLFF,TGTGCCAGCAGTGGGACTTCTTCCCATGAAAAACTGTTTTTT
.,TRBJ2-1,15,TRBD2,TRBV5-1,CASSRVVGGGDEQFF,TGCGCCAGCAGCCGAGTCGTGGGCGGGGGGGATGAGCAGTTCTTC
.,TRBJ1-2,15,.,TRBV7-2,CASSSYIRVSYGYTF,TGTGCCAGCAGCTCGTACATTCGGGTGTCCTATGGCTACACCTTC
.,TRBJ1-4,15,TRBD1,TRBV5-1,CASSAGTATNEKLFF,TGCGCCAGCAGCGCGGGGACAGCAACTAATGAAAAACTGTTTTTT
.,TRBJ1-4,16,.,TRBV7-2,CASSQSGGRTNEKLFF,TGTGCCAGCAGCCAGAGCGGGGGCAGAACTAATGAAAAACTGTTTTTT
.,TRBJ2-1,14,.,TRBV2,CASSPRLVGNEQFF,TGTGCCAGCAGCCCCCGACTAGTCGGCAATGAGCAGTTCTTC
.,TRBJ2-3,13,.,TRBV7-9,CASERRDTDTQYF,TGTGCCAGCGAGCGGAGGGACACAGATACGCAGTATTTT
once,TRBJ2-6,16,.,TRBV6-1,CASSGATYSGANVLTF,TGTGCCAGCAGTGGAGCCACGTACTCTGGGGCCAACGTCCTGACTTTC
.,TRBJ2-5,15,.,TRBV4-1,CASSQRWTEQETQYF,TGCGCCAGCAGCCAACGTTGGACAGAACAAGAGACCCAGTACTTC
.,TRBJ2-7,12,.,TRBV5-1,CASSSSSYEQYF,TGCGCCAGCTCCTCCAGCTCCTACGAGCAGTACTTC
.,TRBJ1-2,15,TRBD1,TRBV29-1,CSVELLGQPYVGYTF,TGCAGCGTTGAATTATTGGGACAGCCCTATGTGGGCTACACCTTC
.,TRBJ1-5,14,.,TRBV6-1,CASSGQGPIQPQHF,TGTGCCAGCAGTGGTCAGGGTCCTATACAGCCCCAGCATTTT
.,TRBJ1-1,14,.,TRBV18,CASSPRRENTEAFF,TGTGCCAGCTCACCTCGACGGGAGAACACTGAAGCTTTCTTT
few,TRBJ2-2,16,.,TRBV27,CASSLTTGWDTGELFF,TGTGCCAGCAGTTTAACAACAGGATGGGACACCGGGGAGCTGTTTTTT
once,TRBJ2-7,13,.,TRBV11-2,CASSLARGDEQYF,TGTGCCAGCAGCTTAGCCAGGGGAGACGAGCAGTACTTC